Below, 9 T cell receptor beta chains from the same sample are listed, as sequenced in a study of T cell responses to AZD1222 COVID-19 vaccine. Only in-frame clones appear in the TCRdb table, and some are missing; sequencing was by immunoSEQ multiplex PCR. The sample records around 120,000 clones, approximately 88% being singletons. The material sequenced was peripheral blood, taken on day 0 of AZD1222 vaccination. The receptor source for this set is an adult in good health.

V and J are TRBV4-3 and TRBJ2-5, with D perhaps matching TRBD2 (5 bases). The CDR3 covers 17 residues. The V gene lost 2 bases and the J gene lost 5 bases, with 21 bases spanning the gap. Germline V lookup: CDR1 LGHNA, CDR2 YSLEER. The CDR3 DNA sequence: TGCGCCAGCAGCCAAAAGTGGACTGACACCACCGTCGAGACCCAGTACTTC. Protein product: CASSQKWTDTTVETQYF.

The gene calls are TRBV6-1 and TRBJ1-2, with 8 bases identical to TRBD1. Germline V gene sequence: CDR1 MNHNS, CDR2 SASEGT. The CDR3 totals 15 residues. The trim removed 3 bases at V and 5 bases at J, leaving 8 bases unmatched. The CDR3 sequence: CASSEDRASRYGYTF. The CDR3, as DNA: TGTGCCAGCAGTGAGGACAGGGCGTCACGATATGGCTACACCTTC.

J is TRBJ2-3 and V is TRBV5-6, with 8 bases matching TRBD2. Germline-derived CDR1 and CDR2 are SGHDT and YYEEEE. This CDR3 contains 15 residues. V dropped 4 bases and J dropped 2; count of bases not matched to a gene: 6. CDR3 in DNA: TGTGCCAGCAGCACAAGCGGGGGACTCACAGATACGCAGTATTTT. Its protein is CASSTSGGLTDTQYF.

The rearrangement links TRBV9 to TRBJ2-3, with D unresolved. From germline, CDR1 is SGDLS and CDR2 YYNGEE. V shed 2 bases and J shed 1 base, with 8 bases lying between them. This CDR3 region has 14 residues. The CDR3 reads CASSVTAGTDTQYF. DNA of the CDR3: TGTGCCAGCAGCGTCACGGCTGGCACAGATACGCAGTATTTT.

The chain couples TRBV15 to TRBJ1-1; D is undetermined. CDR3 length equals 15 residues. Germline V CDR1 and CDR2: LNHNV, YYDKDF (reference sequence). Deletions cut 4 bases from V and 0 bases from J, with 12 bases between. CDR3 DNA: TGTGCCACCAGCAACCTCGGCGGGCTGAACACTGAAGCTTTCTTT. This codes for CATSNLGGLNTEAFF.

V gene TRBV18 combines with J gene TRBJ1-4; D is undetermined. The CDR3 loop spans 14 amino acids. The V and J ends lost 8 bases and 0 bases respectively, with 10 bases between them. Germline V gene sequence: CDR1 KGHSH, CDR2 LQKENI. CDR3 bases: TGTGCCAGCCATAGACATGCAACTAATGAAAAACTGTTTTTT. Amino acid sequence: CASHRHATNEKLFF.

V usage is TRBV5-1 and J usage is TRBJ1-5, with 9 bases fitting TRBD1. Germline CDR1 reads SGHRS; CDR2 reads YFSETQ. V trimming: 0 bases; J trimming: 9 bases; junction bases outside the gene matches: 4. There are 14 residues in the CDR3. The CDR3 loop reads CASSLGQGGGPQHF. The CDR3, as DNA: TGCGCCAGCAGCTTGGGACAGGGGGGCGGGCCCCAGCATTTT.

V usage is TRBV19 and J usage is TRBJ2-7; the D gene is possibly TRBD2 (5 bases). Trimming shortened V by 3 bases and J by 7 bases, and 13 bases separated the two germline ends. Germline V gives CDR1 LNHDA, CDR2 SQIVND (reference sequence). The CDR3 covers 13 residues. CDR3 in amino acids: CASSIDPGGEQYF. CDR3 in DNA: TGTGCCAGTAGTATCGACCCTGGCGGGGAGCAGTACTTC.

The J gene is TRBJ2-1, the V gene TRBV7-2, with 9 nucleotides matching TRBD2. This CDR3 spans 17 amino acids. J gave up 5 bases and V 3 bases, and 11 bases lay outside the gene matches. The V gene's germline CDR1 is SGHTA and CDR2 FQGNSA. In nucleotides, the CDR3 is TGTGCCAGCAGCTTGGGGTACGGGACTAGCTTAAACAATGAGCAGTTCTTC. Protein product: CASSLGYGTSLNNEQFF.